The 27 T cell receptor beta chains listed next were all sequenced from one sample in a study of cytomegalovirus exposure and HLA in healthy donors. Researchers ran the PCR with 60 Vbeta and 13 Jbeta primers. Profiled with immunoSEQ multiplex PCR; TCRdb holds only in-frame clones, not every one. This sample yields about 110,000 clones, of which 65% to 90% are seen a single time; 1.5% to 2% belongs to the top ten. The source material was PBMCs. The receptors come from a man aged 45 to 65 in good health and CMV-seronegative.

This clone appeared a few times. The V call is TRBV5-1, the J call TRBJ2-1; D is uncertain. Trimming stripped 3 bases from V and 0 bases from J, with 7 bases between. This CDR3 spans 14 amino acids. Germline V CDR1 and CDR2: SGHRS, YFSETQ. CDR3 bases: TGCGCCAGCAGCTCGAGAAACTCCTACAATGAGCAGTTCTTC. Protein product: CASSSRNSYNEQFF.

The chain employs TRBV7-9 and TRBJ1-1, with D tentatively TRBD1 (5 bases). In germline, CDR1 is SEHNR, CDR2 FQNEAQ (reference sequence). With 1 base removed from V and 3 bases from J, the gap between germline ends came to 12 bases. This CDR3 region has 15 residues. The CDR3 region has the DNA TGTGCCAGCAGCTTAGATGCCCAGGGTGACACTGAAGCTTTCTTT. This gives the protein CASSLDAQGDTEAFF.

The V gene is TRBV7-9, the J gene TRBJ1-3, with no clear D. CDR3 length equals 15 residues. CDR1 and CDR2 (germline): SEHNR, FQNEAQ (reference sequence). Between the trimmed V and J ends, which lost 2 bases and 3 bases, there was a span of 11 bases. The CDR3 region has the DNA TGTGCCAGCAGCTTACCACGGAGACTTGGAAACACCATATATTTT. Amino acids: CASSLPRRLGNTIYF. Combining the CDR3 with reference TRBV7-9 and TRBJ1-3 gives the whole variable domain DTGVSQNPRHKITKRGQNVTFRCDPISEHNRLYWYRQTLGQGPEFLTYFQNEAQLEKSRLLSDRFSAERPKGSFSTLEIQRTEQGDSAMYLCASSLPRRLGNTIYFGEGSWLTVV.

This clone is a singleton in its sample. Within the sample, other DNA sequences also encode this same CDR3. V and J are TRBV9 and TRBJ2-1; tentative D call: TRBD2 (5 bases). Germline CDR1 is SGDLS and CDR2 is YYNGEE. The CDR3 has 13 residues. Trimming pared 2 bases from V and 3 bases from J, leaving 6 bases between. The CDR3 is CASSVGVYNEQFF. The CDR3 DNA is TGTGCCAGCAGCGTGGGAGTCTACAATGAGCAGTTCTTC.

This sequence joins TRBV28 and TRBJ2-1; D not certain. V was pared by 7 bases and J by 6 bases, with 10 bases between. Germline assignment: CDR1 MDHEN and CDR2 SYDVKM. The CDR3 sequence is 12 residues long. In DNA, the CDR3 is TGTGCCAGCACCTCTTCCGGCAATGAGCAGTTCTTC. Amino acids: CASTSSGNEQFF.

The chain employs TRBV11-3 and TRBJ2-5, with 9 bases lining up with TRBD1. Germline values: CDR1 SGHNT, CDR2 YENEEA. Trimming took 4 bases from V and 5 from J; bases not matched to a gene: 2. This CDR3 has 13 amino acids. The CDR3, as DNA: TGTGCCAGCAGCTGGACAGGGGACGAGACCCAGTACTTC. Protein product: CASSWTGDETQYF. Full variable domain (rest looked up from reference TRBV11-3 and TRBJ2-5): EAGVVQSPRYKIIEKKQPVAFWCNPISGHNTLYWYLQNLGQGPELLIRYENEEAVDDSQLPKDRFSAERLKGVDSTLKIQPAELGDSAVYLCASSWTGDETQYFGPGTRLLVL.

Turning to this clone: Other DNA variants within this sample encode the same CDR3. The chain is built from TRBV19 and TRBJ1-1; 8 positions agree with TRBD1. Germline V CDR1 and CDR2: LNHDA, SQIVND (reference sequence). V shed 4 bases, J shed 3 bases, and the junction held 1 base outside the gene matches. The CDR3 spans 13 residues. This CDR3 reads CASSTTGDTEAFF. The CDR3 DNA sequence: TGTGCCAGTAGTACGACAGGGGACACTGAAGCTTTCTTT.

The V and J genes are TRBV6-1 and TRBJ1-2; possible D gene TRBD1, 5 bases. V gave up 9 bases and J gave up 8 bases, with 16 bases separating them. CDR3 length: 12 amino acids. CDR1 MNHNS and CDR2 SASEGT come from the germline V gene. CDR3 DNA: TGTGCCAGTCTCATGGGACTGAGAGGCTACACCTTC. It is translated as CASLMGLRGYTF.

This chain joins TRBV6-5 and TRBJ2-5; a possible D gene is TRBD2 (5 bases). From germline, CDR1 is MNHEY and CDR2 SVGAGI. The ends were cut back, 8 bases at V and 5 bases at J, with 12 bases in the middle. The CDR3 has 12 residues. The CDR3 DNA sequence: TGTGCCAGCGCCGGGATCAGGGAGACCCAGTACTTC. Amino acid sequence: CASAGIRETQYF.

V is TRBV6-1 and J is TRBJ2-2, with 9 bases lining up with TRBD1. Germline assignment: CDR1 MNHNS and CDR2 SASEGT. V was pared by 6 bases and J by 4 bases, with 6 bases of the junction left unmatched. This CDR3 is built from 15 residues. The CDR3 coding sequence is TGTGCCAGCAGGGGGATGACAGGGGGCACCGGGGAGCTGTTTTTT. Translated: CASRGMTGGTGELFF.

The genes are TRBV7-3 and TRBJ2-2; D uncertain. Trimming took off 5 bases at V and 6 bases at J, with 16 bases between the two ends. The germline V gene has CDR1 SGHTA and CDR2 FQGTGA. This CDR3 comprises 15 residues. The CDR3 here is CASSLHNGAAGELFF. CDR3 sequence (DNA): TGTGCCAGCAGCCTGCACAACGGCGCGGCCGGGGAGCTGTTTTTT.

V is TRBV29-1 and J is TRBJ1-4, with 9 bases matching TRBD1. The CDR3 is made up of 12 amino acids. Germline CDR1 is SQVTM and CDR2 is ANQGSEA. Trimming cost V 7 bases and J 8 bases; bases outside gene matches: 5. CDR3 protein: CSGGQGSEKLFF. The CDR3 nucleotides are TGCAGCGGAGGACAGGGGTCGGAAAAACTGTTTTTT.

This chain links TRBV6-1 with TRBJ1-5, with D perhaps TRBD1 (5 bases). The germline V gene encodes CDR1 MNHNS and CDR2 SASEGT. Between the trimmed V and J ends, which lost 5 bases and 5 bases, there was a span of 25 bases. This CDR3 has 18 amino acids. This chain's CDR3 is CASSKENALDKLYQPQHF. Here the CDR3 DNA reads TGTGCCAGCAGTAAAGAAAACGCCCTGGACAAATTGTATCAGCCCCAGCATTTT.

CDR3 amino acids: CASSPSGLAYTDTQYF. Written as DNA, the CDR3 is TGTGCCAGCAGTCCCTCGGGACTAGCGTACACAGATACGCAGTATTTT. V and J are TRBV27 and TRBJ2-3; 10 nucleotides align to TRBD2. The V and J ends lost 5 bases and 2 bases, in that order; junction bases with no gene match: 7. Per germline, CDR1 MNHEY and CDR2 SMNVEV (reference sequence). This CDR3 has 16 amino acids.

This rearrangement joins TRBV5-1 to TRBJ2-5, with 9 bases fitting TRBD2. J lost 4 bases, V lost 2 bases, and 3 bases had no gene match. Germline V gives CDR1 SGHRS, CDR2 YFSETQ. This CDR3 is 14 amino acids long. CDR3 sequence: CASSFSGGSETQYF. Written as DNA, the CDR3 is TGCGCCAGCAGCTTTAGCGGGGGATCAGAGACCCAGTACTTC. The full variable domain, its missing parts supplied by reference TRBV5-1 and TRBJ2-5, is KAGVTQTPRYLIKTRGQQVTLSCSPISGHRSVSWYQQTPGQGLQFLFEYFSETQRNKGNFPGRFSGRQFSNSRSEMNVSTLELGDSALYLCASSFSGGSETQYFGPGTRLLVL.

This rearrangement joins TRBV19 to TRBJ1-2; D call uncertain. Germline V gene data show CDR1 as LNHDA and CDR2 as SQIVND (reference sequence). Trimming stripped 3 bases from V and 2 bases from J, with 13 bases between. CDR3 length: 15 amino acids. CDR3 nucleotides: TGTGCCAGTAGTATTGCAGCAGGAGGGAACTATGGCTACACCTTC. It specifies CASSIAAGGNYGYTF.

The CDR3 sequence: CASSVLGTHNQPQHF. CDR3 DNA: TGTGCCAGCAGTGTCTTGGGGACTCACAATCAGCCCCAGCATTTT. The chain employs TRBV6-1 and TRBJ1-5, with D possibly TRBD1 on 5 matching bases. With 4 bases removed from V and 3 bases from J, the gap between germline ends came to 13 bases. The germline V gene encodes CDR1 MNHNS and CDR2 SASEGT. The CDR3 runs to 15 residues.

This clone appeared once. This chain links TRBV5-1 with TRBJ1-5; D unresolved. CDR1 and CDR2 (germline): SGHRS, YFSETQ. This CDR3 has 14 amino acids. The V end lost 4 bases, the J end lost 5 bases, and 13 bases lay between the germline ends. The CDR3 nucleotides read TGCGCCAGCAGCATGGACGGTCTCTATCAGCCCCAGCATTTT. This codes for CASSMDGLYQPQHF.

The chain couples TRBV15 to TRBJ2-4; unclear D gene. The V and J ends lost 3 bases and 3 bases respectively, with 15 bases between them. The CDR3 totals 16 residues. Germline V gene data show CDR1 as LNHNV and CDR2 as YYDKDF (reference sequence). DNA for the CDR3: TGTGCCACCAGCAGTCTTCGGGTTTTTGGCAAAAACATTCAGTACTTC. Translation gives CATSSLRVFGKNIQYF.

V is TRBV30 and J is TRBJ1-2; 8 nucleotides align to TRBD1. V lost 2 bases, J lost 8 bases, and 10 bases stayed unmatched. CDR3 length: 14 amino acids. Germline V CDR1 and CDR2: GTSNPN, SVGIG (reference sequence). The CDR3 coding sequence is TGTGCCTGGAGTTTCCTTGGACAGGGCGACGGCTACACCTTC. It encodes CAWSFLGQGDGYTF.

The CDR3 nucleotides read TGTGCCTGGAGTGAAGGACAGTATAGGGGCTACGAGCAGTACTTC. This sequence encodes CAWSEGQYRGYEQYF. The gene calls are TRBV30 and TRBJ2-7; D is perhaps TRBD1 (6 bases). Trimming removed 1 base at V and 3 bases at J, with 16 bases between. Germline CDR1 and CDR2: GTSNPN and SVGIG (reference sequence). The CDR3 extends over 15 amino acids.

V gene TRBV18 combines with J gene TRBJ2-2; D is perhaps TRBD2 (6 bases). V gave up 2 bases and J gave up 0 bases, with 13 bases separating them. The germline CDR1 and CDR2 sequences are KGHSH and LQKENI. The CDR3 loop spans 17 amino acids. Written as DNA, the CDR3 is TGTGCCAGCTCACCATTCGGTGGGGGGACGAACACCGGGGAGCTGTTTTTT. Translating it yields CASSPFGGGTNTGELFF.

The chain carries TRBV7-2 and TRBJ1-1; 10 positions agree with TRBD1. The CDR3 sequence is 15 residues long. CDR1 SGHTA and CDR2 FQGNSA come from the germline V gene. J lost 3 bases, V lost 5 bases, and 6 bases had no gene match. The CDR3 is CASSPGTGADTEAFF. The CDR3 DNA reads TGTGCCAGCAGCCCCGGGACAGGGGCAGACACTGAAGCTTTCTTT.

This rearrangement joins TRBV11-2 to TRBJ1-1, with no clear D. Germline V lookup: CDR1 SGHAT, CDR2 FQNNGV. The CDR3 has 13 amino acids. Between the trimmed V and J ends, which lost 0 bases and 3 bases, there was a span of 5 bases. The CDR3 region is CASSLERDTEAFF. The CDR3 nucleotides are TGTGCCAGCAGCTTAGAACGGGACACTGAAGCTTTCTTT.

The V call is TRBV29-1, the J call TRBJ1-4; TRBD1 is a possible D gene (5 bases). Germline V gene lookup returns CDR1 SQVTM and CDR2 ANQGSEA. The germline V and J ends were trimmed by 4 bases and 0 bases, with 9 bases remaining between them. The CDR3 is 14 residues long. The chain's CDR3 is CSVAGESTNEKLFF. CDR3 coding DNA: TGCAGCGTTGCGGGGGAATCAACTAATGAAAAACTGTTTTTT. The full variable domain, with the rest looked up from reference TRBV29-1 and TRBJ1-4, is SAVISQKPSRDICQRGTSLTIQCQVDSQVTMMFWYRQQPGQSLTLIATANQGSEATYESGFVIDKFPISRPNLTFSTLTVSNMSPEDSSIYLCSVAGESTNEKLFFGSGTQLSVL.

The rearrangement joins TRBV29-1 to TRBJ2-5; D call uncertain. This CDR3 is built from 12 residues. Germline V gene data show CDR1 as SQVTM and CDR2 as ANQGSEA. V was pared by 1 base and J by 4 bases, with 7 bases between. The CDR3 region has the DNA TGCAGCGTTGAAGTGCGAGGAGAGACCCAGTACTTC. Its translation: CSVEVRGETQYF.

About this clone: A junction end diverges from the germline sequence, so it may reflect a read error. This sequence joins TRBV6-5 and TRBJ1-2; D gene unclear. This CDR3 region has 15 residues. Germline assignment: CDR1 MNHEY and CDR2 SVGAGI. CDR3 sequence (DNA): TGTGCCGGCAGCCAACGGTGGGCAGCAGTTGTTGGCTACACCTTC. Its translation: CAGSQRWAAVVGYTF.